Listed here is a single T cell receptor (beta chain). The antigen is not known. The source of the sample is a study of cytomegalovirus exposure and HLA in healthy donors. Notes on the study in general: When a later analysis compared HLA-associated TCR beta chains with equally common others, the HLA-associated chains turned out to be more clonally expanded and to have lower generation probabilities. The study assumed roughly uniform donor sequencing depth for presence/absence analyses.

The CDR3 has 15 amino acids. Germline values: CDR1 SGHVS, CDR2 FNYEAQ. The V and J ends lost 7 bases and 2 bases, in that order; junction bases with no gene match: 5. The PCR employed 60 Vbeta primers together with 13 Jbeta primers. Original methodology: A later analysis tallied 80 million or so unique TCR beta chains, about 12 million of them shared. Assay used: immunoSEQ multiplex PCR; TCRdb lists only in-frame clones, some missing. Clone size and V and J calls were adopted from that table, with D and trimming inferred from the DNA. The repertoire has some 190,000 clones, roughly 74% of them found once; the top ten carry 2.5% to 3%.

Sequencing used PBMCs. The V gene is TRBV7-6, the J gene TRBJ2-2; 9 positions match TRBD2. The receptor was derived from a female donor in good health and CMV-seronegative. The CDR3 spells CASTRTSDNTGELFF. CDR3 bases: TGTGCCAGCACAAGGACTAGCGACAACACCGGGGAGCTGTTTTTT.